A selection of T cell receptor beta chains follows, all from one sample in a study of blood T cell repertoires in COVID-19. TCRdb's copy holds only in-frame clones and misses some; the assay was immunoSEQ multiplex PCR. Of 300,000 to 350,000 clones in the sample, 90% were seen once. The sequencing sample was made of PBMCs or T cells enriched from blood (not recorded which). The receptor source for this set is a woman aged 18-35 years with acute COVID-19. Each CDR3 is given with its conserved first and last residue. Fields, in order: J gene, V gene, CDR3 protein.

J: TRBJ2-1; V: TRBV19; CDR3: CASSIGLAGSSYNEQFF
J: TRBJ1-5; V: TRBV19; CDR3: CASRRPGNNQPQHF
J: TRBJ2-7; V: TRBV28; CDR3: CASSLVTSGRGEQYF
J: TRBJ1-6; V: TRBV27; CDR3: CASSLLSGGTLHF
J: TRBJ1-4; V: TRBV28; CDR3: CASSWVTGTNEKLFF
J: TRBJ2-1; V: TRBV18; CDR3: CASSQLGLPYNEQFF
J: TRBJ2-7; V: TRBV11-2; CDR3: CASSLGGGGSHSYEQYF
J: TRBJ2-1; V: TRBV7-3; CDR3: CASSLMGQGLADEQFF
J: TRBJ1-1; V: TRBV7-2; CDR3: CASSLDGQVGEAFF
J: TRBJ2-2; V: TRBV6-6; CDR3: CASSLGLAGVGDTGELFF
J: TRBJ2-7; V: TRBV18; CDR3: CASSPREGLRSDEQYF
J: TRBJ2-1; V: TRBV19; CDR3: CASSTGNNHNEQFF
J: TRBJ1-5; V: TRBV27; CDR3: CASSSSQGYSNQPQHF
J: TRBJ2-6; V: TRBV7-9; CDR3: CASSPNKGRDPGANVLTF
J: TRBJ1-6; V: TRBV2; CDR3: CASSVLDRESPLHF
J: TRBJ1-5; V: TRBV28; CDR3: CASSPGQGREPQHF
J: TRBJ1-2; V: TRBV28; CDR3: CASSLWNSNYGYTF
J: TRBJ2-5; V: TRBV28; CDR3: CASSRDRGRYRETQYF
J: TRBJ2-7; V: TRBV3-1/TRBV3-2; CDR3: CASSLPSGTSPYEQYF
J: TRBJ1-2; V: TRBV5-6; CDR3: CASSLVGLNGYTF
J: TRBJ2-5; V: TRBV7-9; CDR3: CASSLVTGGETQYF
J: TRBJ1-3; V: TRBV30; CDR3: CAWSQRGRGATSGNTIYF
J: TRBJ1-1; V: TRBV27; CDR3: CASSLSPQGRTEAFF
J: TRBJ1-5; V: TRBV5-6; CDR3: CASSGGTGGGGNQPQHF
J: TRBJ1-2; V: TRBV6-5; CDR3: CASSYVTSRGVYGYTF
J: TRBJ2-3; V: TRBV28; CDR3: CASSFSGSADTQYF
J: TRBJ2-2; V: TRBV3-1/TRBV3-2; CDR3: CASSQDYSTGELFF
J: TRBJ1-1; V: TRBV11-2; CDR3: CASRDGEYTEAFF
J: TRBJ1-6; V: TRBV30; CDR3: CAWHSYNSPLHF
J: TRBJ2-7; V: TRBV11-3; CDR3: CASSLLAGSSYEQYF
J: TRBJ2-2; V: TRBV27; CDR3: CASSSQGARHGELFF
J: TRBJ2-6; V: TRBV18; CDR3: CASSPRGLGANVLTF
J: TRBJ2-7; V: TRBV11-2; CDR3: CASSSLLTYELRFQQYF
J: TRBJ1-6; V: TRBV5-1; CDR3: CASSSDTYNSPLHF
J: TRBJ1-1; V: TRBV19; CDR3: CASSTGNTEAFF
J: TRBJ2-5; V: TRBV1; CDR3: CTRSREREGQETQYF
J: TRBJ1-1; V: TRBV19; CDR3: CASSMSGFNTEAFF
J: TRBJ2-7; V: TRBV20-1; CDR3: CSAKLSYEQYF
J: TRBJ1-1; V: TRBV28; CDR3: CASSSTQVEAFF
J: TRBJ2-7; V: TRBV19; CDR3: CASSLRQTGSYEQYF
J: TRBJ1-2; V: TRBV28; CDR3: CASSLSPPSPGYGYTF
J: TRBJ1-2; V: TRBV10-3; CDR3: CAISPTGDFGYTF
J: TRBJ1-6; V: TRBV10-3; CDR3: CAIRDQNRGTVNSPLHF
J: TRBJ1-4; V: TRBV12-5; CDR3: CASGPTPHEKLFF
J: TRBJ1-2; V: TRBV28; CDR3: CASSSSGQGEGGYTF
J: TRBJ1-2; V: TRBV18; CDR3: CASSPSQDFSHGYTF
J: TRBJ2-7; V: TRBV5-1; CDR3: CASSILAGGGYEQYF
J: TRBJ2-5; V: TRBV6-2/TRBV6-3; CDR3: CASNPSTGLFQETQYF
J: TRBJ2-7; V: TRBV6-5; CDR3: CASSYSAGLSYEQYF
J: TRBJ1-5; V: TRBV30; CDR3: CAWRPGGLDSNQPQHF
J: TRBJ2-3; V: TRBV9; CDR3: CASSVAGGGSPDTQYF
J: TRBJ1-3; V: TRBV28; CDR3: CASRPDRQSSGNTIYF
J: TRBJ2-7; V: TRBV10-1; CDR3: CASSESHSGQGSHEQYF
J: TRBJ1-4; V: TRBV5-1; CDR3: CASSLAEAGEKLFF
J: TRBJ2-7; V: TRBV9; CDR3: CASSPRPSGEQYF
J: TRBJ1-2; V: TRBV29-1; CDR3: CSGGGHAYGYTF